This TCR beta chain was captured by sequencing in a study of T cell responses to AZD1222 COVID-19 vaccine. The V end was cut by 5 bases, the J end by 8 bases, with 9 bases between. The CDR3 contains 12 residues. Study-level findings and limits: Clonal diversity may have been underestimated, and the donors were mostly white British, with more females than males. Regions 160-218 and 743-854 held dominance among vaccine-associated CD4 TCRs, which spanned spike.

TCRdb keeps only in-frame clones here, not all; method: immunoSEQ multiplex PCR. The table includes 100,000 to 150,000 clones, 80% to 95% detected once. Points on this clone: Antigen specificity is unknown.

The receptor was isolated from an adult who received the AZD1222 COVID-19 vaccine. The rearrangement uses TRBV12-3 or TRBV12-4 and TRBJ1-4, with D perhaps TRBD1 (5 bases). Sequencing was performed on peripheral blood, taken 28 days after the second AZD1222 dose. CDR3 protein: CASSLGAEKLFF. CDR3 in DNA: TGTGCCAGCAGTCTCGGGGCCGAAAAACTGTTTTTT.